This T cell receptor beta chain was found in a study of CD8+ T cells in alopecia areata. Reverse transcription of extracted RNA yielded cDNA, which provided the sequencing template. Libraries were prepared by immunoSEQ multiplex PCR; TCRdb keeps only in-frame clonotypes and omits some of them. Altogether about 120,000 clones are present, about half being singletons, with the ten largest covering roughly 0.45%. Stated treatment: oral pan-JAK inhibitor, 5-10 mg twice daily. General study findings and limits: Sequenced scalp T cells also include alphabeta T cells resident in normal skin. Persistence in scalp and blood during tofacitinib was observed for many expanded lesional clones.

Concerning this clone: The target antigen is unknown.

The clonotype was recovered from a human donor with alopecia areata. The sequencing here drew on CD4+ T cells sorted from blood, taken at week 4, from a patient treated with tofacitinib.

CDR3 region: CAWQEQLGGYNEQFF. CDR3 in DNA: TGTGCCTGGCAAGAACAGTTGGGGGGCTACAATGAGCAGTTCTTC. The rearrangement joins TRBV30 to TRBJ2-1; D might be TRBD2 (6 bases). CDR1 is GTSNPN and CDR2 is SVGIG in the germline V gene (reference sequence). Trimming took 5 bases from V and 3 from J, leaving 17 bases between them. The CDR3 is 15 amino acids.